Below, 9 T cell receptor beta chains from the same sample are listed, as sequenced in a study of a mutant IDH1 vaccine in newly diagnosed glioma. For these TCRs, the target antigens are not known. Only in-frame clones appear in the TCRdb table, and some are missing; sequencing was by immunoSEQ multiplex PCR. The sample yields some 50,000 clones, roughly 92% seen once. Time point noted: week 35, safety follow-up. Mutant IDH1 20-mer peptide, at 300 ug, made up each vaccine dose, with topical imiquimod. Sequences were derived from PBMCs, sampled from a glioma patient whose treatment included an IDH1 peptide vaccine. These receptors were collected from a middle-aged man with glioma.

The genes are TRBV4-2 and TRBJ1-2; D remains unclear. V shed 1 base and J shed 6 bases, with 15 bases lying between them. This CDR3 is 15 amino acids long. The germline V gene has CDR1 LGHNA and CDR2 YNFKEQ. This CDR3 is CASSQAPPALDGYTF. The CDR3 bases are TGTGCCAGCAGCCAAGCCCCCCCTGCCCTCGATGGCTACACCTTC.

The V call is TRBV7-2, the J call TRBJ2-7; D possibly corresponds to TRBD1 (6 bases). The V end was cut by 1 base, the J end by 6 bases, with 10 bases between. The CDR3 consists of 13 residues. Germline CDR1 is SGHTA and CDR2 is FQGNSA. CDR3 residues: CASSLEARGEQYF. The CDR3 DNA sequence: TGTGCCAGCAGCTTAGAGGCCAGGGGCGAGCAGTACTTC.

This clone appeared a few times. This sequence joins TRBV10-2 and TRBJ1-1, with D possibly TRBD1 on 5 matching bases. Trimming left V 0 bases short and J 0 bases short, with 8 bases between. The CDR3 has 15 amino acids. Germline V gives CDR1 WSHSY, CDR2 SAAADI. CDR3 region: CASSESPGLNTEAFF. The DNA of the CDR3 is TGCGCCAGCAGTGAGTCGCCAGGGTTGAACACTGAAGCTTTCTTT.

J is TRBJ2-3 and V is TRBV13; D is perhaps TRBD1 (6 bases). CDR1 is PRHDT and CDR2 is FYEKMQ in the germline V gene (reference sequence). V was trimmed by 4 bases and J by 9 bases, leaving 14 bases between them. There are 13 residues in the CDR3. CDR3 residues: CASSSPGEWTQYF. The DNA for the CDR3 is TGTGCCAGCAGCTCCCCAGGGGAATGGACGCAGTATTTT.

The V and J genes are TRBV7-2 and TRBJ2-7; D assignment may be TRBD1 or TRBD2 (5 bases each). Trimming took 5 bases from V and 7 from J, leaving 24 bases between them. This CDR3 spans 16 amino acids. Germline CDR1 is SGHTA and CDR2 is FQGNSA. CDR3 nucleotides: TGTGCCAGCAGCGGGAAAGGGACCGGGTTAGGTGAGGAGCAGTACTTC. Amino acid sequence: CASSGKGTGLGEEQYF.

The rearrangement uses TRBV5-4 and TRBJ1-3, with 7 bases identical to TRBD1. CDR3 length: 18 amino acids. The germline V gene encodes CDR1 SGHNT and CDR2 YYREEE (reference sequence). With V trimmed by 0 bases and J by 0 bases, 9 bases remained unmatched. In nucleotides, the CDR3 is TGTGCCAGCAGCTTGGCCGGAAGCAGGGGGTTCTCTGGAAACACCATATATTTT. It translates to CASSLAGSRGFSGNTIYF.

The CDR3 sequence: CASSGEGAREQFF. The CDR3 region has the DNA TGTGCCAGCAGCGGGGAGGGGGCACGGGAGCAGTTCTTC. V gene TRBV9 combines with J gene TRBJ2-1; tentatively, D is TRBD1 or TRBD2 (7 bases each). This CDR3 has 13 residues. Germline V gene lookup returns CDR1 SGDLS and CDR2 YYNGEE. V was trimmed by 3 bases and J by 10 bases, leaving 14 bases between them.

The genes are TRBV5-1 and TRBJ1-1; maybe TRBD1 (5 bases). Germline V lookup: CDR1 SGHRS, CDR2 YFSETQ. The V end lost 1 base, the J end lost 1 base, and 8 bases lay between the germline ends. This CDR3 is built from 14 residues. In nucleotides, the CDR3 is TGCGCCAGCAGCTTGACAGGAAAGAACACTGAAGCTTTCTTT. Translating it yields CASSLTGKNTEAFF.

The CDR3 sequence: CSVLDGEGGYTF. The CDR3 bases are TGCAGCGTCCTAGACGGGGAGGGCGGCTACACCTTC. The gene calls are TRBV29-1 and TRBJ1-2; D unclear. Trimming removed 6 bases from V and 8 bases from J, with 16 bases in between. Per germline, CDR1 SQVTM and CDR2 ANQGSEA. This CDR3 is 12 amino acids long. The whole variable domain, remainder taken from reference TRBV29-1 and TRBJ1-2, is SAVISQKPSRDICQRGTSLTIQCQVDSQVTMMFWYRQQPGQSLTLIATANQGSEATYESGFVIDKFPISRPNLTFSTLTVSNMSPEDSSIYLCSVLDGEGGYTFGSGTRLTVV.